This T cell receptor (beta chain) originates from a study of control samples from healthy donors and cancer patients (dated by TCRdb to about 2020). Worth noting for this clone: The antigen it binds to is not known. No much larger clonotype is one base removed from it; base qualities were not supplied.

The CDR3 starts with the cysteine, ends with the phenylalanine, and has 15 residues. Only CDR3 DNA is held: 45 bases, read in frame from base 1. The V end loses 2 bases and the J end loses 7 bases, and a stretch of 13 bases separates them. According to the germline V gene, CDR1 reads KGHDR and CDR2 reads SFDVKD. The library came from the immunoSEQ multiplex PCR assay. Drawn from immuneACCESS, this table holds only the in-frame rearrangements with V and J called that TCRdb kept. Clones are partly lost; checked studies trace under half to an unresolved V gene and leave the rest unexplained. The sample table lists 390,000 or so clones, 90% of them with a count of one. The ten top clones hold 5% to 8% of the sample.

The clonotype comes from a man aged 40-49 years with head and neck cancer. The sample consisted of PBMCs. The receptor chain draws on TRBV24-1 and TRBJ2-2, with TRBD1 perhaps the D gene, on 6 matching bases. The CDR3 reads CATSDSIRGYGELFF. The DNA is TGTGCCACCAGTGATTCGATTAGGGGGTACGGGGAGCTGTTTTTT.